The 28 T cell receptor beta chains listed next were all sequenced from one sample in a study of Ad26.COV2.S vaccination and SARS-CoV-2 variants. Profiling relied on immunoSEQ multiplex PCR, and the TCRdb table lists in-frame clones only, not all of them. The table lists about 390,000 clones, more than 85% of them singletons, with 3.5% in the top ten. Treatment reported: roughly 19 received Ad26.COV2.S at low or high dose, single or two shots; about 5 received placebo; per-sample allocation not given. The investigators took samples on day 63 after the first vaccine or placebo injection. Source: peripheral blood, taken in a trial of Ad26.COV2.S vaccine versus placebo. These receptor sequences come from a person between 18 and 65 years old who received the Ad26.COV2.S COVID-19 vaccine or a placebo.

The rearrangement uses TRBV19 and TRBJ2-1; TRBD1 is a possible D gene (6 bases). The CDR3 totals 12 residues. Trimming shortened V by 5 bases and J by 7 bases, and 9 bases separated the two germline ends. Germline loops: CDR1 LNHDA, CDR2 SQIVND (reference sequence). The CDR3 nucleotides read TGTGCCAGTAGTCAGGGGTGGAATGAGCAGTTCTTC. Protein product: CASSQGWNEQFF.

V gene TRBV5-6 combines with J gene TRBJ2-1; 8 bases agree with TRBD2. V shed 2 bases and J 9 bases; nucleotides not matched to a gene: 13. Germline values: CDR1 SGHDT, CDR2 YYEEEE. This CDR3 spans 16 amino acids. CDR3: CASSLRLAYPLPEQFF. CDR3 in DNA: TGTGCCAGCAGCTTAAGACTAGCGTACCCTCTCCCTGAGCAGTTCTTC.

The J gene is TRBJ2-2, the V gene TRBV5-1; a weak D match, TRBD2 (7 bases). This CDR3 region has 15 residues. Trimming left V 2 bases short and J 6 bases short, with 14 bases between. Germline CDR1 reads SGHRS; CDR2 reads YFSETQ. CDR3 DNA: TGCGCCAGCAGCTTCGGGGGGCCGGGGCCCGGGGAGCTGTTTTTT. Translated, it gives CASSFGGPGPGELFF.

This clone showed up just a few times. The chain has TRBV6-2 or TRBV6-3 and TRBJ2-1; no reliable D call. The CDR3 spans 14 residues. V gave up 5 bases and J gave up 9 bases, with 17 bases separating them. Germline V gene data show CDR1 as MNHEY and CDR2 as SVGEGT. CDR3 in amino acids: CASSPIGFPGEQFF. CDR3 sequence (DNA): TGTGCCAGCAGTCCAATAGGCTTCCCGGGTGAGCAGTTCTTC.

The rearrangement links TRBV5-1 to TRBJ1-2; no clear D gene. The CDR3 totals 14 residues. Germline loops: CDR1 SGHRS, CDR2 YFSETQ. V was shortened by 0 bases and J by 3 bases, with 9 bases between the two germline ends. For the CDR3, the DNA is TGCGCCAGCAGCTTGGAGTGGGCTCACTATGGCTACACCTTC. Translated, it gives CASSLEWAHYGYTF. Together with reference TRBV5-1 and TRBJ1-2, the CDR3 gives the full variable domain: KAGVTQTPRYLIKTRGQQVTLSCSPISGHRSVSWYQQTPGQGLQFLFEYFSETQRNKGNFPGRFSGRQFSNSRSEMNVSTLELGDSALYLCASSLEWAHYGYTFGSGTRLTVV.

This chain links TRBV11-2 with TRBJ1-3; the D is unclear. V was shortened by 6 bases and J by 7 bases, with 16 bases between the two germline ends. CDR3 size: 14 residues. Germline V gene data show CDR1 as SGHAT and CDR2 as FQNNGV. CDR3 nucleotide sequence: TGTGCCAGCAGATCTACCCGAGGGTTGAACACCATATATTTT. This encodes CASRSTRGLNTIYF.

The chain recombines TRBV5-1 with TRBJ2-1, with D perhaps TRBD1 (5 bases). Germline values: CDR1 SGHRS, CDR2 YFSETQ. Trimming took 4 bases from V and 5 from J, leaving 10 bases between them. The CDR3 has 13 residues. The CDR3 DNA follows: TGCGCCAGCAGCATGGACATGGACAATGAGCAGTTCTTC. Protein product: CASSMDMDNEQFF. The full variable domain, in which reference TRBV5-1 and TRBJ2-1 provide the parts outside the CDR3, is KAGVTQTPRYLIKTRGQQVTLSCSPISGHRSVSWYQQTPGQGLQFLFEYFSETQRNKGNFPGRFSGRQFSNSRSEMNVSTLELGDSALYLCASSMDMDNEQFFGPGTRLTVL.

The rearrangement links TRBV27 to TRBJ2-7, with D perhaps matching TRBD2 (6 bases). The CDR3 extends over 15 amino acids. Looked up from germline, CDR1 is MNHEY and CDR2 is SMNVEV (reference sequence). V was clipped by 3 bases and J by 2 bases, with 14 bases between them. In DNA form, the CDR3 reads TGTGCCAGCAGTTTGTCTAGCGAATGGGCCTACGAGCAGTACTTC. This encodes CASSLSSEWAYEQYF.

This rearrangement joins TRBV5-4 to TRBJ2-5; TRBD2 agrees at 9 bases. This CDR3 has 17 residues. CDR1 is SGHNT and CDR2 is YYREEE in the germline V gene (reference sequence). Trimming at V came to 4 bases and at J to 1 base, leaving 11 bases not matched to a gene. The CDR3 DNA follows: TGTGCCAGCAGCGGAGCACCCCAGCGGGGGGTCCAAGAGACCCAGTACTTC. It specifies CASSGAPQRGVQETQYF.

This clone occurred once. The J gene is TRBJ2-7, the V gene TRBV10-3; 7 bases agree with TRBD2. The V and J ends lost 4 bases and 7 bases, in that order; junction bases with no gene match: 4. Germline V gene data show CDR1 as ENHRY and CDR2 as SYGVKD. The CDR3 loop spans 12 amino acids. This chain's CDR3 is CAISGGGIEQYF. The CDR3 DNA is TGTGCCATCAGTGGGGGGGGAATAGAGCAGTACTTC.

This rearrangement joins TRBV20-1 to TRBJ2-7; 9 bases are a match to TRBD1. With V trimmed by 3 bases and J by 7 bases, 10 bases remained unmatched. The CDR3 totals 14 residues. Germline lookup yields CDR1 DFQATT and CDR2 SNEGSKA (reference sequence). Written as DNA, the CDR3 is TGCAGTGCTAGTGGCCGGGACAGGGAACAGGAGCAGTACTTC. This sequence encodes CSASGRDREQEQYF.

The rearrangement uses TRBV7-8 and TRBJ2-7; 11 bases fit TRBD1. Losses at the gene ends were 5 bases for V and 3 bases for J; bases not matched to a gene: 12. The CDR3 is 17 amino acids. Germline CDR1 SGHVS, CDR2 FQNEAQ. CDR3 bases: TGTGCCAGCAGCCGGGACAGGGGGGCCCCTTTTCACTACGAGCAGTACTTC. As protein: CASSRDRGAPFHYEQYF.

This clone was recorded only once. V gene TRBV15 combines with J gene TRBJ1-4, with a possible D match to TRBD1 (5 bases). The CDR3 sequence is 16 residues long. Trimming stripped 3 bases from V and 7 bases from J, with 18 bases between. The germline CDR1 and CDR2 sequences are LNHNV and YYDKDF (reference sequence). CDR3 bases: TGTGCCACCAGCAGGGGCGGGGCAGGAGGGAGTGAAAAACTGTTTTTT. Its protein product is CATSRGGAGGSEKLFF.

The chain links TRBV3-1 (or the pseudogene TRBV3-2) to TRBJ2-2; 8 bases are a match to TRBD1. The CDR3 has 16 residues. Unmatched junction bases numbered 5, after V lost 1 base and J lost 4 bases. Germline V gene sequence: CDR1 LGHDT, CDR2 YNNKEL (reference sequence). The CDR3 nucleotides are TGTGCCAGCAGCCAAGGTTGGACAGGGAGCACCGGGGAGCTGTTTTTT. It is translated as CASSQGWTGSTGELFF.

The gene calls are TRBV14 and TRBJ2-6; D is unclear. Germline CDR1 SGHDN, CDR2 FVKESK. The germline V and J ends were trimmed by 3 bases and 0 bases, with 12 bases remaining between them. The CDR3 contains 17 residues. The CDR3, as DNA: TGTGCCAGCAGCCAGGAACCACATTACTCTGGGGCCAACGTCCTGACTTTC. This encodes CASSQEPHYSGANVLTF.

The chain joins TRBV5-1 to TRBJ2-5; no clear D. The CDR3 has 15 amino acids. In germline, CDR1 is SGHRS, CDR2 YFSETQ. Trimming took off 1 base at V and 5 bases at J, with 15 bases between the two ends. The DNA for the CDR3 is TGCGCCAGCAGCTTGAACCAGCCCCAAAAGGAGACCCAGTACTTC. This translates into CASSLNQPQKETQYF.

The gene calls are TRBV2 and TRBJ2-2, with no clear D. Trimming took 7 bases from V and 3 from J, leaving 6 bases between them. Germline V gene data show CDR1 as SNHLY and CDR2 as FYNNEI. CDR3 length: 12 residues. CDR3 sequence (DNA): TGTGCCAGCATCATCTACACCGGGGAGCTGTTTTTT. Its translation: CASIIYTGELFF. Full variable domain (outside the CDR3, taken from reference TRBV2 and TRBJ2-2): EPEVTQTPSHQVTQMGQEVILRCVPISNHLYFYWYRQILGQKVEFLVSFYNNEISEKSEIFDDQFSVERPDGSNFTLKIRSTKLEDSAMYFCASIIYTGELFFGEGSRLTVL.

The V call is TRBV30, the J call TRBJ1-5; D gene ambiguous. Germline-derived CDR1 and CDR2 are GTSNPN and SVGIG (reference sequence). Trimming took off 0 bases at V and 11 bases at J, with 8 bases between the two ends. The CDR3 is 11 amino acids. The CDR3 here is CAWSVADAQHF. CDR3 nucleotides: TGTGCCTGGAGTGTAGCCGACGCCCAGCATTTT.

V gene TRBV3-1 (or the pseudogene TRBV3-2) combines with J gene TRBJ2-2; 8 nucleotides agree with TRBD2. The CDR3 is 14 amino acids. V lost 8 bases and J lost 5; bases outside the gene matches: 7. CDR1 and CDR2 from the germline V gene are LGHDT and YNNKEL (reference sequence). In DNA, the CDR3 is TGTGCCAGCGCGCCGGGGGGGCGGACCGGGGAGCTGTTTTTT. Protein sequence: CASAPGGRTGELFF.

The chain combines TRBV4-2 with TRBJ2-7; TRBD2 matches 7 bases. Unmatched junction bases numbered 5, after V lost 0 bases and J lost 3 bases. This CDR3 has 15 residues. Germline lookup yields CDR1 LGHNA and CDR2 YNFKEQ. The CDR3: CASSQEWGRGYEQYF. For the CDR3, the DNA is TGTGCCAGCAGCCAAGAATGGGGGAGGGGCTACGAGCAGTACTTC.

The count of this clone is one. The chain is built from TRBV3-1 (or the pseudogene TRBV3-2) and TRBJ1-2; D unclear. The germline V gene has CDR1 LGHDT and CDR2 YNNKEL (reference sequence). Trimming left V 4 bases short and J 5 bases short, with 17 bases between. The CDR3 totals 15 residues. The CDR3 loop is CASSPREGESYGYTF. In DNA form, the CDR3 reads TGTGCCAGCAGCCCCCGGGAGGGAGAGTCGTATGGCTACACCTTC.

This clone was detected only a few times. In DNA, the CDR3 is TGTGCCAGCAGTGTGATTGGACAGGGGCCTCAAAAACTGTTTTTT. It codes for CASSVIGQGPQKLFF. The chain recombines TRBV2 with TRBJ1-4, with TRBD1 matching over 9 bases. The V gene end was trimmed by 4 bases and the J gene end by 9 bases; junction bases not matched to a gene: 9. CDR3 length equals 15 residues. Germline CDR1 and CDR2: SNHLY and FYNNEI. Complete variable domain (other parts from reference TRBV2 and TRBJ1-4): EPEVTQTPSHQVTQMGQEVILRCVPISNHLYFYWYRQILGQKVEFLVSFYNNEISEKSEIFDDQFSVERPDGSNFTLKIRSTKLEDSAMYFCASSVIGQGPQKLFFGSGTQLSVL.

The J gene is TRBJ1-5, the V gene TRBV4-3; D gene unclear. Germline V lookup: CDR1 LGHNA, CDR2 YSLEER. V was clipped by 0 bases and J by 6 bases, with 9 bases between them. The CDR3 extends over 14 amino acids. In nucleotides, the CDR3 is TGCGCCAGCAGCCAAGATCTATCAGGTCAGCCCCAGCATTTT. It translates to CASSQDLSGQPQHF.

V and J are TRBV10-3 and TRBJ1-1; a weak D match, TRBD1 (5 bases). The CDR3 runs 13 residues. Trimming cost V 6 bases and J 0 bases, with 8 bases left between them. CDR1 is ENHRY, CDR2 SYGVKD, per germline. In DNA form, the CDR3 reads TGTGCCATCAGGAGGGGCATGAACACTGAAGCTTTCTTT. As protein: CAIRRGMNTEAFF.

In nucleotides, the CDR3 is TGTGCCAGCAGCAAGCCGGGACTAGCGGGCCTCCAAGAGACCCAGTACTTC. It codes for CASSKPGLAGLQETQYF. This chain uses TRBV7-2 with TRBJ2-5, with 12 bases lining up with TRBD2. The CDR3 is 17 amino acids. The V and J ends lost 5 bases and 1 base, in that order; junction bases with no gene match: 8. Germline V CDR1 and CDR2: SGHTA, FQGNSA.

V and J are TRBV5-1 and TRBJ1-1, with D tentatively TRBD1 (6 bases). The V and J ends lost 1 base and 5 bases respectively, with 15 bases between them. Germline loops: CDR1 SGHRS, CDR2 YFSETQ. The CDR3 loop spans 15 amino acids. CDR3 in amino acids: CASSLKGGMWTEAFF. CDR3 sequence (DNA): TGCGCCAGCAGCTTGAAAGGGGGTATGTGGACTGAAGCTTTCTTT.

This rearrangement joins TRBV18 to TRBJ1-2; D is undetermined. V was cut by 0 bases and J by 0 bases, with 8 bases left in between. The CDR3 is 15 amino acids. Germline V gene sequence: CDR1 KGHSH, CDR2 LQKENI. The CDR3 DNA reads as TGTGCCAGCTCACCACCGGGGATAGCTAACTATGGCTACACCTTC. Translating it yields CASSPPGIANYGYTF.

This rearrangement joins TRBV4-1 to TRBJ2-5, with D perhaps assigned TRBD1 or TRBD2 (6 bases each). Trimming stripped 2 bases from V and 6 bases from J, with 19 bases between. The CDR3 loop spans 16 amino acids. Germline loops: CDR1 MGHRA, CDR2 YSYEKL. The CDR3 reads CASSQSANKGGKTQYF. The CDR3 nucleotides are TGCGCCAGCAGCCAATCTGCGAATAAGGGGGGAAAGACCCAGTACTTC.